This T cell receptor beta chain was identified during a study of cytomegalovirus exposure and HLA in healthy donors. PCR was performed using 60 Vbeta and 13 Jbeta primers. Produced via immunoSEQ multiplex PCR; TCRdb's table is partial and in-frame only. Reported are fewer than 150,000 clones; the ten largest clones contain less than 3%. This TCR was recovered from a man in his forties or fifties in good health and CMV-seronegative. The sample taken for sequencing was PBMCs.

The CDR3 nucleotides read TGCAGCGTGGGATGGCCTAGCGGAAGCGAGCAGTACTTC. Its translation is CSVGWPSGSEQYF. This sequence joins TRBV29-1 and TRBJ2-5; 7 nucleotides match TRBD2. The DNA end favors TRBJ2-7, so the J call may be wrong. The CDR3 totals 13 residues. Germline CDR1 SQVTM, CDR2 ANQGSEA.